This T cell receptor beta chain was recovered during a study of Graves' ophthalmopathy and Graves' hyperthyroidism. This clonotype was recorded many times. RNA transcripts yielded amplified TCR beta CDR3 regions. In the first round, RT-PCR was carried out with HTBI primers, and a multiplex PCR formed the second round. TCRdb ran MiXCR on the multiplex PCR reads and lists one entry per CDR3 protein. Here the sample spans a few hundred thousand distinct CDR3 sequences, approximately 15% being singletons. The junction had 4 bases not matched to a gene; V was cut back by 7 bases and J by 3 bases. This CDR3 is built from 13 residues. Germline loops: CDR1 MNHNS, CDR2 SASEGT.

The chain has TRBV6-1 and TRBJ2-5; 8 bases align to TRBD1. The TCR sequence derives from a woman between 18 and 29 years old with stable Graves' hyperthyroidism. Source material: peripheral blood. Written as DNA, the CDR3 is TGTGCCAGCACGGGACAGGTCGAAGAGACCCAGTACTTC. It translates to CASTGQVEETQYF.